These 29 T cell receptor beta chains were all obtained from the same sample, sequenced in a study of T cells in Graves' hyperthyroidism and ophthalmopathy. RNA transcripts provided the source from which TCR beta CDR3 regions were amplified. HTBI primers were the set used in a first-round RT-PCR of the TCR CDR3. TCRdb independently ran MiXCR on the multiplex PCR reads; one entry per CDR3 protein. The sample has approximately 360,000 distinct CDR3 sequences; about 15% are singletons. The specimen was blood. These receptors all come from a woman between 18 and 30 years old with Graves' hyperthyroidism that later progressed to Graves' ophthalmopathy.

Here the CDR3 DNA reads TGTGCCTGGAGTGTATACGGGACAGGGCTTCAAGAGACCCAGTACTTC. This gives the protein CAWSVYGTGLQETQYF. The gene calls are TRBV30 and TRBJ2-5; 9 bases match TRBD1. Germline lookup yields CDR1 GTSNPN and CDR2 SVGIG (reference sequence). CDR3 length equals 16 residues. V dropped 0 bases and J dropped 2; count of bases not matched to a gene: 7.

In this sample, this clonotype turned up many times. DNA for the CDR3: TGCAGCGCAAAAAGCGGGAGCACCGGGGAGCTGTTTTTT. Its translation: CSAKSGSTGELFF. The genes are TRBV20-1 and TRBJ2-2; 8 nucleotides agree with TRBD2. In germline, CDR1 is DFQATT, CDR2 SNEGSKA (reference sequence). This CDR3 is 13 amino acids long.

As concerns this clonotype: A much larger clone lies one base from this, so it may be a read error. The chain employs TRBV5-5 and TRBJ1-2; no firm D call. V lost 0 bases and J 6 bases, leaving 12 bases between the germline ends. The CDR3 contains 14 residues. Germline assignment: CDR1 SGHKS and CDR2 YYEKEE (reference sequence). CDR3: CASSLEGQSHGYTF. In nucleotides, the CDR3 is TGTGCCAGCAGCTTGGAAGGCCAGAGCCATGGCTACACCTTC.

This clonotype was seen repeatedly, ten times or more. This chain links TRBV12-3 or TRBV12-4 with TRBJ2-2; tentatively, D is TRBD1 or TRBD2 (6 bases each). Trimming removed 5 bases from V and 4 bases from J, with 17 bases in between. The CDR3 is 16 amino acids. The CDR3 bases are TGTGCCAGCAGTCACCGGGGGCAGACTAGCACCGGGGAGCTGTTTTTT. Translated: CASSHRGQTSTGELFF.

Regarding this clonotype: Possible read error: a much larger clone is one base away. The chain employs TRBV6-9 and TRBJ1-2; 7 bases map to TRBD1. Losses at the gene ends were 6 bases for V and 4 bases for J; bases not matched to a gene: 8. Germline CDR1 is MNHGY and CDR2 is SVAAGI. The CDR3 is 14 amino acids. The CDR3 here is CASRYTQGFYGYTF. CDR3 in DNA: TGTGCCAGCAGGTACACACAGGGGTTCTATGGCTACACCTTC.

This clonotype occurred many times. This chain links TRBV5-1 with TRBJ2-2; the match to TRBD2 covers 11 bases. The CDR3 totals 15 residues. Germline loops: CDR1 SGHRS, CDR2 YFSETQ. V lost 2 bases and J lost 7; bases outside the gene matches: 4. The CDR3 region is CASSLTSGSDGELFF. In DNA form, the CDR3 reads TGCGCCAGCAGCTTAACTAGCGGGAGCGACGGGGAGCTGTTTTTT.

Many counts were recorded for this clonotype. J is TRBJ2-2 and V is TRBV2; D unclear. Trimming removed 7 bases from V and 7 bases from J, with 4 bases in between. Germline CDR1 SNHLY, CDR2 FYNNEI. This CDR3 spans 10 amino acids. The CDR3 nucleotides read TGTGCCAGCAAGAACGGGGAGCTGTTTTTT. Translated, it gives CASKNGELFF.

The rearrangement uses TRBV10-1 and TRBJ1-1; the D gene is possibly TRBD1 (6 bases). Trimming removed 3 bases from V and 1 base from J, with 12 bases in between. Germline assignment: CDR1 WNHNN and CDR2 SYGVQD (reference sequence). There are 15 residues in the CDR3. CDR3 nucleotide sequence: TGCGCCAGCAGTGACAGGGGAAGCGAGAACACTGAAGCTTTCTTT. It translates to CASSDRGSENTEAFF.

The V call is TRBV13, the J call TRBJ1-3, with a weak D call TRBD1 (6 bases). The germline V gene encodes CDR1 PRHDT and CDR2 FYEKMQ (reference sequence). The V and J ends lost 6 bases and 0 bases respectively, with 9 bases between them. This CDR3 comprises 14 residues. The CDR3 nucleotides read TGTGCCAGCAGTTCAGGGGACTCTGGAAACACCATATATTTT. Protein sequence: CASSSGDSGNTIYF.

This clonotype came up many times. The chain is built from TRBV20-1 and TRBJ2-5, with 7 bases matching TRBD2. The CDR3 covers 11 residues. Germline lookup yields CDR1 DFQATT and CDR2 SNEGSKA (reference sequence). Unmatched junction bases numbered 9, after V lost 4 bases and J lost 13 bases. CDR3 DNA: TGCAGTGCTACCACCCGGGGGGTGGGGTACTTC. This sequence encodes CSATTRGVGYF.

Comment on this clonotype: Just one base apart from a much larger clone, this may be a read error. The chain joins TRBV20-1 to TRBJ2-2; D possibly corresponds to TRBD2 (5 bases). Per the germline V gene, CDR1 is DFQATT and CDR2 is SNEGSKA (reference sequence). The CDR3 totals 17 residues. Here the CDR3 DNA reads TGCAGTGCTAGAGACTTGGGGAGAGGGATGGGCACCGGGGAGCTGTGTTTT. Amino acid sequence: CSARDLGRGMGTGELCF.

This clonotype occurred many times. J is TRBJ1-1 and V is TRBV10-3; the match to TRBD1 covers 8 bases. Germline V gives CDR1 ENHRY, CDR2 SYGVKD. Trimming removed 7 bases from V and 8 bases from J; junction bases left unmatched: 12. The CDR3 consists of 14 residues. The CDR3 reads CAITSDRASSEAFF. DNA of the CDR3: TGTGCCATCACCTCGGACAGGGCAAGCTCGGAAGCTTTCTTT.

This clonotype was detected ten times or more. The chain couples TRBV5-5 to TRBJ2-7; the D is unclear. This CDR3 has 15 amino acids. V lost 2 bases and J 0 bases, leaving 12 bases between the germline ends. Per germline, CDR1 SGHKS and CDR2 YYEKEE (reference sequence). In nucleotides, the CDR3 is TGTGCCAGCAGCTTTAACGACAAGAGCTCCTACGAGCAGTACTTC. This encodes CASSFNDKSSYEQYF.

The sample holds many counts of this clonotype. This chain links TRBV18 with TRBJ1-1; TRBD1 agrees at 8 bases. In germline, CDR1 is KGHSH, CDR2 LQKENI. CDR3 length equals 16 residues. With 5 bases clipped from V and 1 base from J, the junction kept 9 bases outside the gene matches. In DNA, the CDR3 is TGTGCCAGCTCAGTCAACCAGGGGGCGCGGAACACTGAAGCTTTCTTT. Translation: CASSVNQGARNTEAFF. Together with reference TRBV18 and TRBJ1-1, the CDR3 gives the full variable domain: NAGVMQNPRHLVRRRGQEARLRCSPMKGHSHVYWYRQLPEEGLKFMVYLQKENIIDESGMPKERFSAEFPKEGPSILRIQQVVRGDSAAYFCASSVNQGARNTEAFFGQGTRLTVV.

The gene calls are TRBV6-2 or TRBV6-3 and TRBJ2-1; 7 nucleotides match TRBD1. The V segment lost 6 bases and the J segment 5 bases; nucleotides outside the gene matches: 10. The CDR3 totals 15 residues. CDR1 is MNHEY, CDR2 SVGEGT, per germline. The CDR3 loop is CASSAPRQGHNEQFF. DNA of the CDR3: TGTGCCAGCAGCGCACCCCGACAGGGTCACAATGAGCAGTTCTTC.

This clonotype was counted ten times or more. V is TRBV2 and J is TRBJ1-5; D uncertain. CDR1 is SNHLY and CDR2 is FYNNEI in the germline V gene. The CDR3 contains 15 residues. Trimming stripped 1 base from V and 3 bases from J, with 10 bases between. For the CDR3, the DNA is TGTGCCAGCAGTGAAGGGGGTGAAAACAATCAGCCCCAGCATTTT. This codes for CASSEGGENNQPQHF.

Many counts were recorded for this clonotype. This sequence joins TRBV2 and TRBJ2-1, with D uncertain. The length of the CDR3 is 12 residues. V gave up 2 bases and J gave up 8 bases, with 7 bases separating them. Per germline, CDR1 SNHLY and CDR2 FYNNEI. The CDR3 nucleotides read TGTGCCAGCAGTGAACAGTATCATGAGCAGTTCTTC. Translating gives CASSEQYHEQFF.

There are many counts of this clonotype. The CDR3 loop reads CASSKKRGRVLTDTQYF. The CDR3 nucleotides are TGTGCCAGCAGCAAGAAACGGGGGAGGGTGCTGACAGATACGCAGTATTTT. The chain links TRBV7-8 to TRBJ2-3; the match to TRBD2 covers 7 bases. The CDR3 contains 17 residues. From germline, CDR1 is SGHVS and CDR2 FQNEAQ. The V and J ends lost 5 bases and 3 bases, in that order; junction bases with no gene match: 14.

This clonotype was seen more than once but under ten times. The chain links TRBV19 to TRBJ1-2, with D possibly being TRBD1 (6 bases). Per the germline V gene, CDR1 is LNHDA and CDR2 is SQIVND (reference sequence). The V end lost 6 bases, the J end lost 4 bases, and 15 bases lay between the germline ends. The CDR3 extends over 14 amino acids. Here the CDR3 reads CASSPPGALYGYTF. The CDR3 nucleotides are TGTGCCAGTAGCCCCCCAGGGGCCCTCTATGGCTACACCTTC. The full variable domain, with the rest looked up from reference TRBV19 and TRBJ1-2, is DGGITQSPKYLFRKEGQNVTLSCEQNLNHDAMYWYRQDPGQGLRLIYYSQIVNDFQKGDIAEGYSVSREKKESFPLTVTSAQKNPTAFYLCASSPPGALYGYTFGSGTRLTVV.

This clonotype was found many times. The chain combines TRBV27 with TRBJ1-1; D is possibly TRBD1 (6 bases). The CDR3 has 14 residues. The germline V gene encodes CDR1 MNHEY and CDR2 SMNVEV (reference sequence). V was clipped by 5 bases and J by 4 bases, with 14 bases between them. The CDR3 sequence: CASSRGGQPTEAFF. The CDR3 DNA sequence: TGTGCCAGCAGTCGCGGTGGACAGCCCACTGAAGCTTTCTTT.

The CDR3 spells CASSYGTGRNSYEQYF. Here the CDR3 DNA reads TGTGCCAGTAGTTACGGGACAGGGAGGAACTCCTACGAGCAGTACTTC. The chain has TRBV19 and TRBJ2-7; TRBD1 matches at 9 bases. The CDR3 length is 16 residues. Germline-derived CDR1 and CDR2 are LNHDA and SQIVND (reference sequence). Trimming at V came to 5 bases and at J to 0 bases, leaving 8 bases not matched to a gene.

This clonotype came up many times. The chain employs TRBV28 and TRBJ2-3, with 13 bases that match TRBD2. The V gene's germline CDR1 is MDHEN and CDR2 SYDVKM. V trimming: 6 bases; J trimming: 5 bases; junction bases outside the gene matches: 8. The CDR3 sequence is 16 residues long. DNA of the CDR3: TGTGCCAGCAGGCTGCGGACTAGCGGGAGTCTAGATACGCAGTATTTT. Protein product: CASRLRTSGSLDTQYF. Full variable domain (rest looked up from reference TRBV28 and TRBJ2-3): DVKVTQSSRYLVKRTGEKVFLECVQDMDHENMFWYRQDPGLGLRLIYFSYDVKMKEKGDIPEGYSVSREKKERFSLILESASTNQTSMYLCASRLRTSGSLDTQYFGPGTRLTVL.

This clonotype came up many times. The chain carries TRBV29-1 and TRBJ2-7; D gene uncertain. Trimming took 7 bases from V and 1 from J, leaving 14 bases between them. CDR1 and CDR2 from the germline V gene are SQVTM and ANQGSEA. The CDR3 extends over 13 amino acids. CDR3 bases: TGCAGCGCTCACGAGGCTTCTTCCTACGAGCAGTACTTC. Protein: CSAHEASSYEQYF.

In its sample, this clonotype was seen a few times. The J gene is TRBJ1-2, the V gene TRBV11-2; D not resolved. The length of the CDR3 is 13 residues. Per the germline V gene, CDR1 is SGHAT and CDR2 is FQNNGV. V shed 0 bases and J shed 8 bases, with 10 bases lying between them. The CDR3 coding sequence is TGTGCCAGCAGCTTAGATCGGGCAGCGGGCTACACCTTC. It encodes CASSLDRAAGYTF.

This clonotype was found many times. The CDR3 loop reads CASSLGDREFSPLHF. The CDR3 nucleotides read TGTGCCAGCAGCTTAGGAGACAGGGAGTTCTCACCCCTCCACTTT. The genes are TRBV11-2 and TRBJ1-6; the match to TRBD1 covers 7 bases. Germline V CDR1 and CDR2: SGHAT, FQNNGV. The CDR3 loop spans 15 amino acids. V gave up 1 base and J gave up 10 bases; unmatched junction bases: 7.

The table lists this clonotype with many counts. The chain has TRBV2 and TRBJ1-5; 7 bases align to TRBD1. The CDR3 totals 17 residues. Per germline, CDR1 SNHLY and CDR2 FYNNEI. V was pared by 3 bases and J by 2 bases, with 10 bases of the junction left unmatched. CDR3 residues: CASSEDLTGAGNQPQHF. CDR3 coding DNA: TGTGCCAGCAGTGAGGACCTTACAGGGGCTGGCAATCAGCCCCAGCATTTT.

This clonotype was counted between two and nine times. V gene TRBV6-9 combines with J gene TRBJ2-3, with 8 bases lining up with TRBD2. Germline V lookup: CDR1 MNHGY, CDR2 SVAAGI. This CDR3 contains 16 residues. Trimming removed 2 bases from V and 2 bases from J; junction bases left unmatched: 6. The CDR3 region is CASSYNPLAVTDTQYF. The DNA for the CDR3 is TGTGCCAGCAGTTATAACCCACTAGCGGTCACAGATACGCAGTATTTT.

This chain connects TRBV4-1 to TRBJ2-1, with 8 bases matching TRBD2. In germline, CDR1 is MGHRA, CDR2 YSYEKL. Trimming removed 7 bases from V and 6 bases from J; junction bases left unmatched: 11. This CDR3 region has 15 residues. The DNA for the CDR3 is TGCGCCAGCACCACTAGCGGCAGGGAGGCCAATGAGCAGTTCTTC. Translating gives CASTTSGREANEQFF.

In its sample, this clonotype was seen many times. V gene TRBV20-1 combines with J gene TRBJ2-7, with D perhaps TRBD1 (6 bases). V lost 5 bases, J lost 3 bases, and 8 bases lay in between. Germline V lookup: CDR1 DFQATT, CDR2 SNEGSKA (reference sequence). This CDR3 spans 11 amino acids. In DNA, the CDR3 is TGCAGTGCTTCGGACAGCTACGAGCAGTACTTC. This sequence encodes CSASDSYEQYF.